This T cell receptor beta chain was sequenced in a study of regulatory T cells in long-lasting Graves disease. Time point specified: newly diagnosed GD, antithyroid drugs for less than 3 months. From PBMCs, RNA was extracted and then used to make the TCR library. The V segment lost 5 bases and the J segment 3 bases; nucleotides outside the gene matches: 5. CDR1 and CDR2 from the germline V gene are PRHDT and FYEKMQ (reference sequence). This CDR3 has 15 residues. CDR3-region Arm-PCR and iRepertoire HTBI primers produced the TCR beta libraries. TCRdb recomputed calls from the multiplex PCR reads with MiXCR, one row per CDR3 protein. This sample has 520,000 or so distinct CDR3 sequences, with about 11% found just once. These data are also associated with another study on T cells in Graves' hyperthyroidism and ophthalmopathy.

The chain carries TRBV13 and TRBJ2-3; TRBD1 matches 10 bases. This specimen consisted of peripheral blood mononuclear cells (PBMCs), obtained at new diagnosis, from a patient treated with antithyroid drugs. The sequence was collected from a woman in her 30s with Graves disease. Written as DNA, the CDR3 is TGTGCCAGCAGCGCAGACAGGGGGCAGACAGATACGCAGTATTTT. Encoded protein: CASSADRGQTDTQYF.